This T cell receptor beta chain originates from a study of T cell changes during pregnancy in multiple sclerosis. The germline gives CDR1 SEHNR, CDR2 FQNEAQ (reference sequence). Between the trimmed V and J ends, which lost 5 bases and 8 bases, there was a span of 9 bases. The CDR3 spans 12 residues. Profiled with immunoSEQ multiplex PCR; TCRdb holds only in-frame clones, not every one. Altogether about 70,000 clones are present, more than 85% being singletons, with the ten largest covering 2% to 2.5%. The receptor comes from a female donor with multiple sclerosis, enrolled in a pregnancy study. The rearrangement joins TRBV7-9 to TRBJ1-4; D is ambiguous. This material consisted of peripheral blood, taken in the first trimester of pregnancy. CDR3 sequence: CASSPGLEKLFF. CDR3 nucleotide sequence: TGTGCCAGCAGCCCCGGTTTAGAAAAACTGTTTTTT.